This is a list of T cell receptor beta chains from one sample in a study of CD8 T cells in ankylosing spondylitis. Each CDR3 protein gets one entry after TCRdb re-called the 5' RACE reads with MiXCR. The top ten clones hold approximately 2.1% of a sample with fewer than 80,000 distinct CDR3 sequences, roughly 5.2% of them seen once. The sequenced sample consisted of blood, either unsorted or a sorted T cell fraction (not recorded which). The receptors stem from a male donor with ankylosing spondylitis or in good health (not recorded which). CDR3s include the opening cysteine and the closing phenylalanine or tryptophan. D genes are given only for firm matches. Clone size is given as once, few, many, or a class for an expanded clone.

clone_size | j_call | v_call | d_call | cdr3_aa | cdr3_nt
many | TRBJ1-4 | TRBV3-1 | NA | CAVRGSTNEKLFF | TGTGCCGTGAGGGGGTCAACTAATGAAAAACTGTTTTTT
many | TRBJ1-2 | TRBV5-1 | NA | CASSLLGPNYGYTF | TGCGCCAGCAGCTTGCTAGGGCCGAACTATGGCTACACCTTC
many | TRBJ2-5 | TRBV6-2/TRBV6-3 | NA | CASSYQIKTAGGQYF | TGTGCCAGCAGTTACCAAATTAAAACCGCAGGAGGCCAGTACTTC
many | TRBJ1-5 | TRBV3-1 | NA | CASSQGQIRNQPQHF | TGTGCCAGCAGCCAAGGACAGATCCGTAATCAGCCCCAGCATTTT
many | TRBJ1-1 | TRBV5-1 | NA | CASSISGVATEAFF | TGCGCCAGCAGCATATCAGGCGTTGCCACTGAAGCTTTCTTT
many | TRBJ2-7 | TRBV7-2 | TRBD1 | CASSLGQTSYEQYF | TGTGCCAGCAGCTTGGGACAGACCTCCTACGAGCAGTACTTC
many | TRBJ1-1 | TRBV5-6 | NA | CASSSFDRNTEAFF | TGTGCCAGCAGCTCCTTCGACAGGAACACTGAAGCTTTCTTT
many | TRBJ2-3 | TRBV18 | NA | CASSPPTSLFGDTQYF | TGTGCCAGCTCACCTCCGACTTCCCTGTTTGGAGATACGCAGTATTTT
many | TRBJ1-5 | TRBV27 | NA | CASSLVSGPNQPQHF | TGTGCCAGCAGTTTAGTGTCAGGGCCCAATCAGCCCCAGCATTTT
many | TRBJ2-5 | TRBV20-1 | TRBD2 | CSARQSGDETQYF | TGCAGTGCTAGACAGAGCGGGGATGAGACCCAGTACTTC
many | TRBJ2-5 | TRBV9 | TRBD2 | CASSVDPSGGETQYF | TGTGCCAGCAGCGTAGATCCTAGCGGAGGAGAGACCCAGTACTTC
many | TRBJ2-1 | TRBV11-3 | NA | CASSLDLYNEQFF | TGTGCCAGCAGCTTAGATCTCTACAATGAGCAGTTCTTC
many | TRBJ2-2 | TRBV7-9 | NA | CASSLSSWGNTGELFF | TGTGCCAGCAGCTTATCGTCCTGGGGCAACACCGGGGAGCTGTTTTTT
many | TRBJ2-1 | TRBV6-5 | TRBD2 | CASSYGAGGPYNEQFF | TGTGCCAGCAGTTACGGAGCGGGGGGGCCCTACAATGAGCAGTTCTTC
many | TRBJ2-1 | TRBV6-1 | TRBD2 | CASSGLAGRGEQFF | TGTGCCAGCAGTGGACTAGCGGGCCGAGGGGAGCAGTTCTTC
many | TRBJ1-2 | TRBV12-3/TRBV12-4 | NA | CASSSAVGGSGYTF | TGTGCCAGCAGTTCTGCAGTCGGGGGAAGTGGCTACACCTTC
many | TRBJ2-2 | TRBV28 | TRBD1 | CASSHATGPANTGELFF | TGTGCCAGCAGTCACGCGACAGGGCCCGCGAACACCGGGGAGCTGTTTTTT
many | TRBJ2-3 | TRBV2 | TRBD2 | CASVAGTSADTQYF | TGTGCCAGCGTTGCCGGGACTAGCGCAGATACGCAGTATTTT
many | TRBJ1-2 | TRBV5-1 | TRBD1 | CASSKGQGADGYTF | TGCGCCAGCAGCAAGGGACAGGGGGCTGATGGCTACACCTTC
few | TRBJ1-2 | TRBV7-9 | NA | CASSPRDVNYGYTF | TGTGCCAGCAGCCCACGTGACGTTAACTATGGCTACACCTTC
many | TRBJ2-7 | TRBV12-3/TRBV12-4 | NA | CASSHLSTNIYEQYF | TGTGCCAGCAGTCACCTATCGACCAATATCTACGAGCAGTACTTC
many | TRBJ1-2 | TRBV5-1 | NA | CASSLGGTEYYGYTF | TGCGCCAGCAGCTTGGGGGGCACGGAGTACTATGGCTACACCTTC
many | TRBJ2-5 | TRBV11-2 | TRBD1 | CASSQGIGPGGETQYF | TGTGCCAGCAGCCAGGGGATTGGACCAGGGGGAGAGACCCAGTACTTC
many | TRBJ2-2 | TRBV20-1 | NA | CSAVDTRSPGELFF | TGCAGTGCTGTCGACACTCGGAGCCCCGGGGAGCTGTTTTTT
many | TRBJ1-5 | TRBV12-3/TRBV12-4 | TRBD1 | CASSFSTGTNQPQHF | TGTGCCAGCAGTTTCTCGACAGGGACAAATCAGCCCCAGCATTTT